This T cell receptor beta chain was captured in a study of blood T cells in healthy people across ages (dated by TCRdb to 2014 to 2015). Notes on the research overall: Template switching captured roughly one uniquely barcoded TCR beta cDNA molecule per two T cells in model experiments. To track age-related changes in TCR beta repertoire diversity, the study relied on deep sequencing normalized with unique cDNA molecular identifiers. Four age groups were formed from the donors: young (average approximately 17 years), middle-aged (roughly 38), aged (roughly 56) and long-lived (around 82). To avoid experimental bias, donors of different ages were randomly spread across the sequencing lanes. For two donors (one aged 18 to 30 and one aged 80 or older), the study analyzed two additional independent replicas of 1 million unique cDNA reads from the same blood draw. Summary of the overall study and its limitations: The CMV infection status of donors was not known, potentially confounding age-related changes in expanded clonotypes. Because profiling used bulk unsorted PBMCs, naive and antigen-experienced compartments could not be compared conclusively. Compared with the aged group, the long-lived group had more naive CD4+ T cells, fewer expanded clones and increased TCR diversity, a pattern suggesting age selection. As age increased, observed TCR beta diversity per million T cells dropped in a roughly linear way, and a significant reduction was already evident by age roughly 40. Estimates of total diversity based on one million sequenced T cells were regarded as lower bounds and as underestimates. A strong correlation was found between observed TCR beta diversity and the percentage of naive T cells measured by flow cytometry.

The germline V gene supplies CDR1 SNHLY and CDR2 FYNNEI. The CDR3 spans 14 residues, from the cysteine through the phenylalanine. The CDR3 DNA has 42 bases and is translated from base 1. V is clipped by 7 bases and J by 1 base, and the sequence between their germline boundaries is 13 bases long. Remarks on this clonotype: Which antigen it targets is not known. No base qualities exist here, and no much larger clone lies one base off it.

Libraries were built with 5' RACE. Sequencing used an Illumina HiSeq 2500. The second PCR ran for roughly 6 to 11 cycles and used a J-beta primer mix along with a sample-barcoded 5' primer. A unique molecular identifier was introduced onto each TCR beta cDNA molecule by a template-switch 5' adaptor carrying 12 random nucleotides. Each sample yielded at least 3 million CDR3-containing paired-end reads. First-strand cDNA synthesis was performed from all RNA using the Mint cDNA synthesis kit, with priming by a TRBC-specific oligonucleotide. Following uracil-DNA glycosylase treatment, a first 18-cycle PCR with universal primers M1SS and BC2_uni_R was performed on all cDNA. Regarding the original processing steps: Each sample was normalized by randomly selecting 1 million high-quality reads, each carrying a distinct molecular identifier. Reads sharing molecular identifiers were discarded rather than binned into consensus sequences. MiTCR, with a Q25 quality threshold and the strictest error-elimination algorithm, was used for CDR3 identification, clonotype clustering and error correction. A nonparametric unseen species model with Euler transformation was used to estimate a lower bound on total TCR beta diversity. Through fastp at Q25 and MiXCR, TCRdb rebuilt clones from the public reads, retaining in-frame beta chains. Rows are combined by CDR3 protein, so each entry shows the most common genes and DNA. In this record, the V and J calls reflect TCRdb's handling and not the investigators' own analysis. The sample table shows about a million distinct CDR3 sequences, and roughly half are seen once. The ten largest clones add up to around 21% of the sample.

Systemically healthy Caucasian individuals from Russia, 39 in total and aged roughly 6 to 100 years, were included as donors. Around 10 milliliters of peripheral blood were collected from each donor into EDTA-treated Vacutainer tubes. PBMCs were isolated by Ficoll-Paque density-gradient centrifugation, with at least 7 million obtained per sample. Trizol reagent was used to extract total RNA from the PBMCs, yielding at least 6 micrograms per sample. For every donor, an aliquot of PBMCs went through flow cytometry to measure the percentages of naive CD45RAhigh/CD27high T cells. The sequence was collected from a woman in her fifties or sixties in good health. The V and J segments used are TRBV2 and TRBJ1-2, and possibly TRBD1, on 5 matching bases. What was sequenced was blood. The nucleotides read TGTGCCAGCACAGTGACAGCGGATAACTATGGCTACACCTTC. It is translated as CASTVTADNYGYTF.